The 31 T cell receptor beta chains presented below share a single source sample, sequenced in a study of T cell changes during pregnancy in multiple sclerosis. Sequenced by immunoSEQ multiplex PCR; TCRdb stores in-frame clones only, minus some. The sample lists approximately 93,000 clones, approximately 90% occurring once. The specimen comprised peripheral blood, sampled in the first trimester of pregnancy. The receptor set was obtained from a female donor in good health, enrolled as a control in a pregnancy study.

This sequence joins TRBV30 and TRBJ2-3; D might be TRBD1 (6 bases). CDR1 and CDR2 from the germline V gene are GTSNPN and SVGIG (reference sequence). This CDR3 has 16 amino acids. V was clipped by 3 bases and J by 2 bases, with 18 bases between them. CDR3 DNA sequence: TGTGCCTGGAGAGATCTAGACAGGAGATCCACAGATACGCAGTATTTT. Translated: CAWRDLDRRSTDTQYF.

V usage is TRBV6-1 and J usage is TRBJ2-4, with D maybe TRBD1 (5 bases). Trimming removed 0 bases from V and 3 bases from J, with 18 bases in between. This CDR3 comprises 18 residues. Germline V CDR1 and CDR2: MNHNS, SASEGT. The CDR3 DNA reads TGTGCCAGCAGTGAAGCGCTTGGCGCAGGGTCGGTCAAAAACATTCAGTACTTC. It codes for CASSEALGAGSVKNIQYF.

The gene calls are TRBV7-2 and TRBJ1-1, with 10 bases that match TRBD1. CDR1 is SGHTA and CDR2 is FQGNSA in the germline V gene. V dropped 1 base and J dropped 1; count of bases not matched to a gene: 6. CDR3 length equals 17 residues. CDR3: CASSLGDRGGRNTEAFF. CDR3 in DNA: TGTGCCAGCAGCTTAGGGGACAGGGGCGGCAGGAACACTGAAGCTTTCTTT.

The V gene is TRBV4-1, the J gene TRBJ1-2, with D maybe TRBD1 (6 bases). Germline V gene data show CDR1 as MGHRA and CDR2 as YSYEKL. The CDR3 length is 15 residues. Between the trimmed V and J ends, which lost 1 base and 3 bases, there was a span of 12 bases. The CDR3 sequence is CASSQASQGHYGYTF. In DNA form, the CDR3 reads TGCGCCAGCAGCCAAGCCTCACAGGGACACTATGGCTACACCTTC.

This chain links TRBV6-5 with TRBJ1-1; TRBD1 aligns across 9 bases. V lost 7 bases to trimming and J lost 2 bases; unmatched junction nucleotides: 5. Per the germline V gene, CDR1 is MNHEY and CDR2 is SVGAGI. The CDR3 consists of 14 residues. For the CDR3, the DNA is TGTGCCAGCACCCGGGACAGGGCTAACACTGAAGCTTTCTTT. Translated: CASTRDRANTEAFF.

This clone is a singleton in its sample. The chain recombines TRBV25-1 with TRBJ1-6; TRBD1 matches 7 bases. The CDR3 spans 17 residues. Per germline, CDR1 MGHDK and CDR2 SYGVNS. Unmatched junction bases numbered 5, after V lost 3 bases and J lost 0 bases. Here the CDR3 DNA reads TGTGCCAGCAGTGAGGTGGCAGGGGGCTCCTATAATTCACCCCTCCACTTT. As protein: CASSEVAGGSYNSPLHF.

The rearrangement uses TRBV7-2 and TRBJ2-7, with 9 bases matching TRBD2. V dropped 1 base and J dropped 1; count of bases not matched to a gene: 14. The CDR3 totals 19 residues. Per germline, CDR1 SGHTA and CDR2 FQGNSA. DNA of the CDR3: TGTGCCAGCAGCTTAGACCCCAGAGCGGGGGGCTCCCAATCCTACGAGCAGTACTTC. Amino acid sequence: CASSLDPRAGGSQSYEQYF.

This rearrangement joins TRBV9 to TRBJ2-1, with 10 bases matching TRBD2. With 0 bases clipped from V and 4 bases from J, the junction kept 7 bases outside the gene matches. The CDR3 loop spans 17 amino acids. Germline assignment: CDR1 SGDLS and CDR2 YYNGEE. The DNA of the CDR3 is TGTGCCAGCAGCGTAGTGTCTAGCGGGGGTCTTTACAATGAGCAGTTCTTC. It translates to CASSVVSSGGLYNEQFF.

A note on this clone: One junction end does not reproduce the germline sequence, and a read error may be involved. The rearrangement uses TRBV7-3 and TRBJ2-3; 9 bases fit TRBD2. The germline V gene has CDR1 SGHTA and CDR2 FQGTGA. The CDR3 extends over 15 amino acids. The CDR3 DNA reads TGTGCCAGCAGCTTCTCCGGGACTAGCAGAGATACGCAGTATTTT. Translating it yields CASSFSGTSRDTQYF. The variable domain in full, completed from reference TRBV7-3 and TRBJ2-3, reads GAGVSQTPSNKVTEKGKYVELRCDPISGHTALYWYRQSLGQGPEFLIYFQGTGAADDSGLPNDRFFAVRPEGSVSTLKIQRTERGDSAVYLCASSFSGTSRDTQYFGPGTRLTVL.

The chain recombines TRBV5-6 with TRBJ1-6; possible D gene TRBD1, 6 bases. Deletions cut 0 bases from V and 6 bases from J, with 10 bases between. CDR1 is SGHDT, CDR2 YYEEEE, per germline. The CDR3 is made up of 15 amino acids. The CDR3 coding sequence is TGTGCCAGCAGCTTGGGGGGACACCGTAATTCACCCCTCCACTTT. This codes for CASSLGGHRNSPLHF.

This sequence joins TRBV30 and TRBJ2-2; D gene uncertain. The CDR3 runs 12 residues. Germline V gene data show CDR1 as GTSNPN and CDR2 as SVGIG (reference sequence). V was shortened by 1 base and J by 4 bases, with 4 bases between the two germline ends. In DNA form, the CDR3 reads TGTGCCTGGAGTGGGGCCACCGGGGAGCTGTTTTTT. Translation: CAWSGATGELFF.

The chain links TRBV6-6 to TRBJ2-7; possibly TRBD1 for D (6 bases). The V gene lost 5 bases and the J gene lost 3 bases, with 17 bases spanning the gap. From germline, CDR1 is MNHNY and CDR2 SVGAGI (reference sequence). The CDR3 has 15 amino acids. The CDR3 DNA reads TGTGCCAGCAGTCACCGGGACATGAGAGGCTACGAGCAGTACTTC. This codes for CASSHRDMRGYEQYF.

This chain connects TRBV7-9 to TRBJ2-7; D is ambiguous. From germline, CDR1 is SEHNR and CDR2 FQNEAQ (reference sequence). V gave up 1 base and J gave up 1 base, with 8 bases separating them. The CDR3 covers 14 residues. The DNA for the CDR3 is TGTGCCAGCAGCTTAGATGGTCTATCCTACGAGCAGTACTTC. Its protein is CASSLDGLSYEQYF.

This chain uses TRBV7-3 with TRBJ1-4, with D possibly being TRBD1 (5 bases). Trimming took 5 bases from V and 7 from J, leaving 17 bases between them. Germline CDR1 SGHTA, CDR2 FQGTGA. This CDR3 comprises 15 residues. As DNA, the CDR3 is TGTGCCAGCAGCATCTCGGGGGGGAAGGGTGAAAAACTGTTTTTT. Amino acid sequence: CASSISGGKGEKLFF.

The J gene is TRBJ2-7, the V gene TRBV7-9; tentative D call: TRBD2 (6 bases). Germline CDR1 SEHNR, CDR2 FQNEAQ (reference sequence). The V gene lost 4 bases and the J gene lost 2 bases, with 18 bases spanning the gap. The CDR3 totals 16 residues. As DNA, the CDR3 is TGTGCCAGCAGCTCCGGGAGAGGGAAGGGAACCTACGAGCAGTACTTC. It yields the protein CASSSGRGKGTYEQYF.

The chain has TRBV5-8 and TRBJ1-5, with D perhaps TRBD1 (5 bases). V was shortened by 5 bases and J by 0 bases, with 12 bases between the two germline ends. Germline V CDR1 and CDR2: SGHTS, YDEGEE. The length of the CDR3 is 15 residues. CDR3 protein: CASRATEFSNQPQHF. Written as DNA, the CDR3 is TGTGCCAGCAGGGCGACAGAATTTAGCAATCAGCCCCAGCATTTT.

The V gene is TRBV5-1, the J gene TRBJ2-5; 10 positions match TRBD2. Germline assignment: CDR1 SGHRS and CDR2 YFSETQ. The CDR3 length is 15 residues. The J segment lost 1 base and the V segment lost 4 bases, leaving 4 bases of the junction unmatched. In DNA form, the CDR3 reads TGCGCCAGCAGCCAGCGGGGGGGGGTCCAAGAGACCCAGTACTTC. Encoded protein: CASSQRGGVQETQYF.

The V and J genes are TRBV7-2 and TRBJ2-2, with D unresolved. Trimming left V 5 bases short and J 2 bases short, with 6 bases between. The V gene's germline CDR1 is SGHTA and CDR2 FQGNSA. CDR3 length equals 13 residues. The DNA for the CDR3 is TGTGCCAGCAGCCCAGTAAACACCGGGGAGCTGTTTTTT. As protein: CASSPVNTGELFF.

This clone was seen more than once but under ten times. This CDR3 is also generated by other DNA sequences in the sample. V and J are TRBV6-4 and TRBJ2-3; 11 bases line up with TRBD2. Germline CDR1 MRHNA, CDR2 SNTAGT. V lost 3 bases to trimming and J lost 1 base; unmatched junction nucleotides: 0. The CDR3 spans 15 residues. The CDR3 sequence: CASSDSGGGTDTQYF. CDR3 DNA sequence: TGTGCCAGCAGTGATAGCGGGGGGGGCACAGATACGCAGTATTTT.

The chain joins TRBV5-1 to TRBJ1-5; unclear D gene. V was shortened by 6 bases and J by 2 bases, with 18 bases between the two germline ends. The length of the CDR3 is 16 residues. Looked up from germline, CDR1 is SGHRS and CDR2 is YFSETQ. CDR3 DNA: TGCGCCAGCACCGTTGGGGAGAGGGTTGGCAATCAGCCCCAGCATTTT. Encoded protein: CASTVGERVGNQPQHF.

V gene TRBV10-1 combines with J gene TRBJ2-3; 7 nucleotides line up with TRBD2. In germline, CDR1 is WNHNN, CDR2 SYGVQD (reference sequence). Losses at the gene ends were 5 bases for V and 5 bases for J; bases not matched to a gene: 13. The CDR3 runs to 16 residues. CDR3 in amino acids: CASSYYWAGREDTQYF. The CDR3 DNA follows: TGCGCCAGCAGTTATTATTGGGCGGGGAGGGAAGATACGCAGTATTTT.

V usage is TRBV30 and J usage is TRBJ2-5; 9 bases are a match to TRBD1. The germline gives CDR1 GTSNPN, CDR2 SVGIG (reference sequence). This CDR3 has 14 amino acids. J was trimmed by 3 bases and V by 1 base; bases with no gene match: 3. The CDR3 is CAWSETGGEETQYF. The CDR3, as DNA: TGTGCCTGGAGTGAGACAGGGGGGGAAGAGACCCAGTACTTC.

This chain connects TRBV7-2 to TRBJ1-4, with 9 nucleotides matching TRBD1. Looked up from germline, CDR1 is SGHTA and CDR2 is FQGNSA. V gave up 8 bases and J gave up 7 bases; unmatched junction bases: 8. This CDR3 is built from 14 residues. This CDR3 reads CASYYPGQGEKLFF. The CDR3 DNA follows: TGTGCCAGCTATTACCCGGGACAGGGTGAAAAACTGTTTTTT.

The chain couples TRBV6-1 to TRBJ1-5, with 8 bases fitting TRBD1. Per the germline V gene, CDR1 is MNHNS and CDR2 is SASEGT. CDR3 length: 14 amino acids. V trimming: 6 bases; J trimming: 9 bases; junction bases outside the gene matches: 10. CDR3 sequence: CASSTQGAFRPQHF. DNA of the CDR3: TGTGCCAGCAGCACTCAGGGGGCTTTCCGGCCCCAGCATTTT.

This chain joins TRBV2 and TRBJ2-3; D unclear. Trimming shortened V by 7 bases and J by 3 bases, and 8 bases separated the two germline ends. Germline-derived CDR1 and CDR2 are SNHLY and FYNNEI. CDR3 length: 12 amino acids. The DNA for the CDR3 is TGTGCCAGCACAACCCAGACAGATACGCAGTATTTT. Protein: CASTTQTDTQYF. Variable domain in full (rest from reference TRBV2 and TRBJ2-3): EPEVTQTPSHQVTQMGQEVILRCVPISNHLYFYWYRQILGQKVEFLVSFYNNEISEKSEIFDDQFSVERPDGSNFTLKIRSTKLEDSAMYFCASTTQTDTQYFGPGTRLTVL.

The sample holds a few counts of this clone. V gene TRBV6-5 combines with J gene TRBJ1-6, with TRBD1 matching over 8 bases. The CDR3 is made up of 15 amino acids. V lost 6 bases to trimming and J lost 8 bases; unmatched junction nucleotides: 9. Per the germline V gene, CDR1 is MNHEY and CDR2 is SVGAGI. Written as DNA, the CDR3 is TGTGCCAGCAGAACTGGACAGGGTAGGGATTCACCCCTCCACTTT. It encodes CASRTGQGRDSPLHF.

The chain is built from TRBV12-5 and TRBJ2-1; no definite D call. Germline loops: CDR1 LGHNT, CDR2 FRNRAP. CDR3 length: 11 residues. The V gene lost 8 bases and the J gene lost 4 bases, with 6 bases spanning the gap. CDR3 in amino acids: CASSRYNEQFF. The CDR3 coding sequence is TGTGCTAGTTCCAGGTACAATGAGCAGTTCTTC.

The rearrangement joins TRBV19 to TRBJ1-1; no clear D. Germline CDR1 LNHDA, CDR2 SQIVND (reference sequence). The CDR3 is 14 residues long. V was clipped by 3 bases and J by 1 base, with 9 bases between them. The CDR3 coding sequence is TGTGCCAGTAGTATGGTGGCGGGGAACACTGAAGCTTTCTTT. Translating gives CASSMVAGNTEAFF.

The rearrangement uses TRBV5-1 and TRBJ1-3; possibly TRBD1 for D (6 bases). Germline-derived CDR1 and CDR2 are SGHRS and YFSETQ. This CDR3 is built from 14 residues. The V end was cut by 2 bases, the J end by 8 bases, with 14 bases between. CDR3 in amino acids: CASSFDTGLDTIYF. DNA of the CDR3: TGCGCCAGCAGCTTCGACACAGGGTTGGACACCATATATTTT.

CDR3 nucleotides: TGTGCCAGCAGCTCCCAAACAGGGGTAGGAGGAGAGACCCAGTACTTC. Its translation: CASSSQTGVGGETQYF. The chain has TRBV7-9 and TRBJ2-5, with 7 bases that match TRBD1. Germline lookup yields CDR1 SEHNR and CDR2 FQNEAQ (reference sequence). V lost 4 bases to trimming and J lost 4 bases; unmatched junction nucleotides: 12. The CDR3 is made up of 16 amino acids. The whole variable domain, filled in from reference TRBV7-9 and TRBJ2-5, reads DTGVSQNPRHKITKRGQNVTFRCDPISEHNRLYWYRQTLGQGPEFLTYFQNEAQLEKSRLLSDRFSAERPKGSFSTLEIQRTEQGDSAMYLCASSSQTGVGGETQYFGPGTRLLVL.

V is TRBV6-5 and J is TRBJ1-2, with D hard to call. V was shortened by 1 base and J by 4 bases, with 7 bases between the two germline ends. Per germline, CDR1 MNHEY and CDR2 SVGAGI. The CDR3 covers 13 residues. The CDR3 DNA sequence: TGTGCCAGCAGTTACTTGGCTGGCTATGGCTACACCTTC. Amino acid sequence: CASSYLAGYGYTF.